This TCR beta chain derives from a study of blood T cell repertoires in COVID-19 (dated by TCRdb to 2018 to 2020). Turning to the overall study: The collaborator samples originated in the United States, Italy and Spain and spanned the acute and convalescent phases of COVID-19. Subjects who had been exposed to COVID-19, were actively infected with it, or had recovered from it provided the deeply sampled blood TCRbeta repertoires that made up the dataset. The samples were drawn from the first 160 participants of the ongoing ImmuneRACE study and from some 1,300 subjects provided by 6 global collaborators. Where HLA class I and class II types were available, the types were taken from metadata supplied by the sample provider, not from assay-based typing. The repertoires were released in a freely available public database intended as a resource for research on the immune response to SARS-CoV-2. The material from the prospective study consisted of cDNA or gDNA derived from T cells, B-cell-depleted T cells, or PBMCs. A de-identified subject ID, COVID-19 status, age in years and sex were almost always included in the sample metadata. Overall results and qualifications from the work: How much clinical and demographic metadata was included differed by source and by participant, and the metadata was provided uncurated.

Looking up the germline V gene (reference sequence) yields CDR1 LNHNV and CDR2 YYDKDF. V was cut back by 0 bases and J by 8 bases, leaving a gap of 17 bases between them. The CDR3 sequence holds 16 residues, the cysteine and phenylalanine included. Only the CDR3 portion is preserved as DNA: 48 bases, with reading frame beginning at the first base. As regards this clone: Its antigen target is currently unknown. No base qualities exist here, and no much larger clone lies one base off it.

Collaborating institutions collected whole blood in K2EDTA tubes following their own protocols. For TCRbeta analysis, collaborators shipped samples in one of three forms: frozen whole blood, isolated PBMCs, or DNA extracted from either of those sample types. The immunoSEQ Assay, a bias-controlled multiplex PCR, was used to amplify TCRbeta CDR3 regions from genomic DNA. For the original study's pipeline: The number of nucleated cells in each sample was estimated from the amplification of reference gene primers within the assay. To quantify the absolute abundance of each unique TCRbeta CDR3 rearrangement, sequence reads were collapsed and filtered. For each sample, productive Simpson clonality was calculated by taking the square root of Simpson's diversity index across productive rearrangements. Here the immuneACCESS table is served through TCRdb, limited to in-frame sequences with V and J called. Missing clones are a known gap in these copies; in checked studies unresolved V genes cover under half, and the rest lacks a known reason. V, J and clone size derive from that table, while D and trimming were established from the DNA sequence. The sample table shows tens of thousands of clones, and roughly 87% are seen once. Together, the top ten hold about 15% of the sample.

The receptor's source is a male donor with acute or convalescent COVID-19. The chain employs TRBV15 and TRBJ2-1; the D gene is perhaps TRBD1, from 6 matching bases. The sequenced material came from peripheral blood. The sequence in DNA is TGTGCCACCAGCAGAGATGGTCCCCAGGGGCTCGATGAGCAGTTCTTC. Translated, this gives CATSRDGPQGLDEQFF.